The T cell receptor beta chain described here comes from a study of shared clonotypes between healthy human individuals. Naivety among CD8 cells was defined by CD45RO negativity and positive CCR7 selection, thereby excluding terminally differentiated effector memory CD45RA+ cells. The CDR3 loop spans 11 amino acids. Trimming took off 1 base at V and 8 bases at J, with 5 bases between the two ends. Germline V gene lookup returns CDR1 SEHNR and CDR2 FQNEAQ (reference sequence). The protocol was immunoSEQ multiplex PCR, while the TCRdb copy is restricted to in-frame clones and leaves out a portion. The sample holds about 2 million clones, approximately 94% seen once.

The sequence derives from a man aged 18 to 30 in good health. The specimen was naive CD8+ T cells sorted from blood. The rearrangement joins TRBV7-9 to TRBJ2-5; D unresolved. CDR3 nucleotides: TGTGCCAGCAGCTTAGGGGCTACCCAGTACTTC. This translates into CASSLGATQYF. The full variable domain, rest sourced from reference TRBV7-9 and TRBJ2-5, is DTGVSQNPRHKITKRGQNVTFRCDPISEHNRLYWYRQTLGQGPEFLTYFQNEAQLEKSRLLSDRFSAERPKGSFSTLEIQRTEQGDSAMYLCASSLGATQYFGPGTRLLVL.